This T cell receptor beta chain was observed in a study of ipilimumab plus nivolumab after autologous stem cell transplantation. Across the study: Patients received a median of roughly 5 ipilimumab and 8 or 9 nivolumab doses. The DLBCL cohort had primary refractory and relapsed disease, with 18-month progression-free survival of roughly 86% and 30%.

Repertoires were generated with immunoSEQ multiplex PCR, while TCRdb's copy carries only in-frame clones and drops some. The sample includes some 10,000 clones, about four fifths of them seen just once. Patients got ipilimumab 1 mg/kg beginning 14 to 28 days post-transplant. Patients received nivolumab 3 mg/kg at weeks 1, 4, 7, 10, then fortnightly to week 26. The germline V gene encodes CDR1 WNHNN and CDR2 SYGVQD (reference sequence). The CDR3 length is 17 residues. Unmatched junction bases numbered 10, after V lost 7 bases and J lost 7 bases. The sequencing here drew on PBMCs, taken in a trial of ipilimumab plus nivolumab as post-transplant consolidation. This receptor was taken from a male donor with diffuse large B-cell lymphoma. The rearrangement uses TRBV10-1 and TRBJ2-1, with TRBD2 matching over 16 bases. The CDR3 DNA reads TGCGCCAGCATGAGGGGACTAGCGGGGGGGGACCTTAATGAGCAGTTCTTC. This translates into CASMRGLAGGDLNEQFF.